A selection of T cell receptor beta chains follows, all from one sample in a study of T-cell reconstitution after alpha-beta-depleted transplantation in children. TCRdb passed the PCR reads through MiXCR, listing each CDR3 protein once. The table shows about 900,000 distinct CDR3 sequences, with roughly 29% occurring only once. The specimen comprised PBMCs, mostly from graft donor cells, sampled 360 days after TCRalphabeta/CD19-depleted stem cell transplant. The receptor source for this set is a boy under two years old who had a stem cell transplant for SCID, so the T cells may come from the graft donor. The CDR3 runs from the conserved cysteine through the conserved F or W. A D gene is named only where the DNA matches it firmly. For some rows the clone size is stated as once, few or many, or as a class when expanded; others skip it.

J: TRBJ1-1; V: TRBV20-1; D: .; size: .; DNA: TGCAGTGCTAGGTGGACGGTGAACACTGAAGCTTTCTTT; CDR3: CSARWTVNTEAFF
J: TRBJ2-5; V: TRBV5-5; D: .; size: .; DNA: TGTGCCAGCAGCCGGGGGTCTATAGGAGAGACCCAGTACTTC; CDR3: CASSRGSIGETQYF
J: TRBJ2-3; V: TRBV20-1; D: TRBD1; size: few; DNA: TGCAGTGCTAGAATAACAGGGGGCGATACGCAGTATTTT; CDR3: CSARITGGDTQYF
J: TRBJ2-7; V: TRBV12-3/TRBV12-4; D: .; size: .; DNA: TGTGCCAGCAGTTTCTCAGCCCGAATCTACGAGCAGTACTTC; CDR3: CASSFSARIYEQYF
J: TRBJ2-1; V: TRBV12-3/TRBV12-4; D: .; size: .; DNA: TGTGCCAGCCTTCCACAATGGGGTATGAGCCTGTTCTTC; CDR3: CASLPQWGMSLFF
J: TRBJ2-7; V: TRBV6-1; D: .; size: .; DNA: TGTGCCAGCAGACCACGGAGGGACTCCTACGAGCAGTACTTC; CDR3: CASRPRRDSYEQYF
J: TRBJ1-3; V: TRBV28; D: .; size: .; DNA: TGTGCCAGCAGTTTGCCCCCGGGGTATGGAAACACCATATATTTT; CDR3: CASSLPPGYGNTIYF
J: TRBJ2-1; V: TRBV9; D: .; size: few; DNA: TGTGCCAGCAGCGTACACCCCTCCAATGAGCAGTTCTTC; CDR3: CASSVHPSNEQFF
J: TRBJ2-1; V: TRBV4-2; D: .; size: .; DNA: TGTGCCAGCAGCCAAGTTGGGGGGGCCCTTTACAATGAGCAGTTCTTC; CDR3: CASSQVGGALYNEQFF
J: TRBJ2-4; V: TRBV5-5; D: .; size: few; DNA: TGTGCCAGCAGCTTACTGACCCAGGGGTTTGACATTCAGTACTTC; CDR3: CASSLLTQGFDIQYF
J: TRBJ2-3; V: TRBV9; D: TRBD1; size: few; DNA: TGTGCCAGCAGCGCCAGGGGGACAGCCCTCACAGATACGCAGTATTTT; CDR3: CASSARGTALTDTQYF
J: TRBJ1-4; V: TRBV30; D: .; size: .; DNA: TGTGCCTGGAGTGTACGCGGGGGCGAAGGTGAAAAACTGTTTTTT; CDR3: CAWSVRGGEGEKLFF
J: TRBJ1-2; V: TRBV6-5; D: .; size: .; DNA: TGTGCCAGCAGTTATGGTCCCCTAGGGGACTATGGCTACACCTTC; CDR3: CASSYGPLGDYGYTF
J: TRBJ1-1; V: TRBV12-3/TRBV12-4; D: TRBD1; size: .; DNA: TGTGCCAGCAGTACGGCGAGGGGGCTCGACACTGAAGCTTTCTTT; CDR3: CASSTARGLDTEAFF
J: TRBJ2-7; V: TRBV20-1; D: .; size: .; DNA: TGCAGTGCTAGCAGGACAAGTACCTACGAGCAGTACTTC; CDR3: CSASRTSTYEQYF
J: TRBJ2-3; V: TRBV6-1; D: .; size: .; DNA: TGTGCCAGCATGGGTCCGACGGGAGATACGCAGTATTTT; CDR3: CASMGPTGDTQYF
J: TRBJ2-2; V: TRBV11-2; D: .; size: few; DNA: TGTGCCAGCAGCTATAGGGGGATAGTTAGCGGGGAGCTGTTTTTT; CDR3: CASSYRGIVSGELFF
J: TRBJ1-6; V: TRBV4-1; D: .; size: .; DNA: TGCGCCAGCAGCCAAGTGAGAGCGACAGCCTATAATTCACCCCTCCACTTT; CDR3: CASSQVRATAYNSPLHF
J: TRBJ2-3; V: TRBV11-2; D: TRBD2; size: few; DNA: TGTGCCAGCAGCAGTCCCCGAGAGACTAGCGGAACCCCTGCTAATACGCAGTATTTT; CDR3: CASSSPRETSGTPANTQYF
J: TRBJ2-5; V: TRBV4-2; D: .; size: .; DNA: TGTGCCAGCAGCCAACAGCAGAGCTTAGGAGAGACCCAGTACTTC; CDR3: CASSQQQSLGETQYF
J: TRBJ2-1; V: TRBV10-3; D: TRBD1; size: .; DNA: TGTGCCATCAACGGACAGGGAACTTACAATGAGCAGTTCTTC; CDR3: CAINGQGTYNEQFF
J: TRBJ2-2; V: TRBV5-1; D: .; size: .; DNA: TGCGCCAGCAGCTTGACAGTTTTACCAACCGGGGAGCTGTTTTTT; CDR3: CASSLTVLPTGELFF
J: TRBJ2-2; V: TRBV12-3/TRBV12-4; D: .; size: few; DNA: TGTGCCAGCAGTTACGGGGTTTGGGGGGAGCTGTTTTTT; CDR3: CASSYGVWGELFF
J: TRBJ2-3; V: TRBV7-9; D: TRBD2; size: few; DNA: TGTGCCAGCGAGGTAGCGGGGGCAGATACGCAGTATTTT; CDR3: CASEVAGADTQYF
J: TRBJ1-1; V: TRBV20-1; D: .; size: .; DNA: TGCAGTGCTAGAGCGGAGGGGGCTGAAGCTTTCTTT; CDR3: CSARAEGAEAFF
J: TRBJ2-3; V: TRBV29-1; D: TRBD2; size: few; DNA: TGCAGCGTCGTTAGCGGGGCTCTCGGGGATACGCAGTATTTT; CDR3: CSVVSGALGDTQYF
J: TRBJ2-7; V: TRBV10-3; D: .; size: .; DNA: TGTGCCATCAGTGAGGGAAGGGGGTCCTACGAGCAGTACTTC; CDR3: CAISEGRGSYEQYF
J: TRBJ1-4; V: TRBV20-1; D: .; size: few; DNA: TGCAGTGCTAGTGGAGGACATGAAAAACTGTTTTTT; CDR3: CSASGGHEKLFF
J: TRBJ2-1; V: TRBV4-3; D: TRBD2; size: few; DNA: TGCGCCAGCAGCCACACTTGGGGTAAACTAGCGGGGTGTATCCATGAGCAGTTCTTC; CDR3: CASSHTWGKLAGCIHEQFF
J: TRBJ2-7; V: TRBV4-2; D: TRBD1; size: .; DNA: TGTGCCAGCAGCCAGACCCTGGACAGGGGTTACGAGCAGTACTTC; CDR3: CASSQTLDRGYEQYF
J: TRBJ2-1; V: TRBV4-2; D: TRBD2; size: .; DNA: TGTGCCAGCAGCCATCCGGGGGGCAATGAGCAGTTCTTC; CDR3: CASSHPGGNEQFF
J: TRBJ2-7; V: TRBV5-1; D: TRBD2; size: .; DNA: TGCGCCAGCAGACCAGGGACTAGCGGGAATTACGAGCAGTACTTC; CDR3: CASRPGTSGNYEQYF
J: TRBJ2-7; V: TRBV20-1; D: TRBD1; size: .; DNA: TGCAGTGCCGCCAACAGGGGGCTTGGCTCCTACGAGCAGTACTTC; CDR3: CSAANRGLGSYEQYF
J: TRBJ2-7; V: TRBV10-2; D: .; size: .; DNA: TGCGCCAGCAGTGAGTTTCTGGGCGAGCAGTACTTC; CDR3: CASSEFLGEQYF
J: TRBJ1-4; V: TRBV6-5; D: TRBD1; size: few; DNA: TGTGCCAGCAGTTACGGCAGGGGGACTGAAAAACTGTTTTTT; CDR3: CASSYGRGTEKLFF
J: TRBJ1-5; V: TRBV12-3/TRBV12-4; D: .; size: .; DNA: TGTGCCAGCAGTTTAAGGGATCAGCCCCAGCATTTT; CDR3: CASSLRDQPQHF
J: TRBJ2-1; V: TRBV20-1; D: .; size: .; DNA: TGCAGTGCTCGTTCGGGGGTCAATGAGCAGTTCTTC; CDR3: CSARSGVNEQFF
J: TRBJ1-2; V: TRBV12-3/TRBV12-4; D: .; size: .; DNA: TGTGCCAGCAGTACCGGGACGGGCTATGGCTACACCTTC; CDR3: CASSTGTGYGYTF
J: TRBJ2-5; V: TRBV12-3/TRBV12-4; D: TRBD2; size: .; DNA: TGTGCCAGCAGTTTAGCCGGGGGGGCCTCGGGGACCCAGTACTTC; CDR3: CASSLAGGASGTQYF
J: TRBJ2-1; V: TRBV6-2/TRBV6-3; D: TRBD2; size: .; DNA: TGTGCCAGCAGTTACCTAGCGGGGGTGAACAATGAGCAGTTCTTC; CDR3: CASSYLAGVNNEQFF
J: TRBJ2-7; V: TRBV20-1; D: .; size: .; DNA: TGCAGTGCTAGCCGGCAGCCGTTCTCCTACGAGCAGTACTTC; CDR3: CSASRQPFSYEQYF
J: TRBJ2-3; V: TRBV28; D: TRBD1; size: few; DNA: TGTGCCAGCAGGTCCCCACGACAGGGTTTATTCACAGATACGCAGTATTTT; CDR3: CASRSPRQGLFTDTQYF
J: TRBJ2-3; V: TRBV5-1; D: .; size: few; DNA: TGCGCCAGCAGCTTCCGGGGGCCGGAAGATACGCAGTATTTT; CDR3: CASSFRGPEDTQYF
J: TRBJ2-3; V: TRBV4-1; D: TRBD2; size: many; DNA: TGCGCCAGCAGCCAACAGGCAGCGGGGTCTAATACGCAGTATTTT; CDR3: CASSQQAAGSNTQYF
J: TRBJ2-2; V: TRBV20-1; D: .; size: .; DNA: TGCAGTGCTAGAAGGGGCGCAGCTACGAACACCGGGGAGCTGTTTTTT; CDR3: CSARRGAATNTGELFF
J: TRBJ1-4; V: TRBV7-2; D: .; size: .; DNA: TGTGCCAGCAGCTTAGTGGGTTCCCAGGGGCGCGGAAAACTGTTTTTT; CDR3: CASSLVGSQGRGKLFF
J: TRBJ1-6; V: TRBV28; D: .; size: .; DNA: TGTGCCAGCAGTTGGCCCCCAGATAATTCACCCCTCCACTTT; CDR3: CASSWPPDNSPLHF
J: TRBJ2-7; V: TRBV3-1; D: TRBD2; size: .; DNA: TGTGCCAGCAGCCACGAAGCGGGGGACTCCGACTACGAGCAGTACTTC; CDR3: CASSHEAGDSDYEQYF
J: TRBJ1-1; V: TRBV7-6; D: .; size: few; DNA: TGTGCCAGCAGCTTAGAAGGAGAAGGGAAAATGAACACTGAAGCTTTCTTT; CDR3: CASSLEGEGKMNTEAFF
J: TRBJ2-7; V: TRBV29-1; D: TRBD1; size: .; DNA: TGCAGCGTTCTGACAGGGTTGCCCTCGCAGTACTTC; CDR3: CSVLTGLPSQYF